Listed below are T cell receptor beta chains from one sample, sequenced in a study of T cell responses to AZD1222 COVID-19 vaccine. The method was immunoSEQ multiplex PCR; TCRdb's version includes in-frame clones alone and lacks a portion of them. Of some 150,000 clones listed, roughly 86% are singletons. Specimen: peripheral blood, collected 28 days after the second dose of the MenACWY control vaccine. These receptors all come from an adult who received the MenACWY meningococcal vaccine as a control. The CDR3 runs from the conserved cysteine through the conserved F or W. The order of the fields is D gene, J gene, V gene, clone size, CDR3 DNA, CDR3 protein. A D gene is named only where the DNA matches it firmly. Where a row states a size, it is once, few, many or the class of an expanded clone; other rows omit it.

D gene: TRBD2; J gene: TRBJ2-2; V gene: TRBV7-9; clone size: .; CDR3 DNA: TGTGCCAGCAGCCAGGGACTAGCGGGATCGAACACCGGGGAGCTGTTTTTT; CDR3 protein: CASSQGLAGSNTGELFF
D gene: TRBD1; J gene: TRBJ2-2; V gene: TRBV5-1; clone size: once; CDR3 DNA: TGCGCCAGCAGCTTGGCCCCCAGGGGGCGCGCCGGGGAGCTGTTTTTT; CDR3 protein: CASSLAPRGRAGELFF
D gene: TRBD2; J gene: TRBJ2-5; V gene: TRBV24-1; clone size: .; CDR3 DNA: TGTGCCACCAGTGTCACCGGGACTAGCGGAGGGGCCCAGTACTTC; CDR3 protein: CATSVTGTSGGAQYF
D gene: TRBD1; J gene: TRBJ1-1; V gene: TRBV7-9; clone size: .; CDR3 DNA: TGTGCCAGCAGGACAGGGGGCGAAGTGAACACTGAAGCTTTCTTT; CDR3 protein: CASRTGGEVNTEAFF
D gene: .; J gene: TRBJ1-1; V gene: TRBV6-2/TRBV6-3; clone size: .; CDR3 DNA: TGTGCCAGCAGTTATTTCCAGAACACTGAAGCTTTCTTT; CDR3 protein: CASSYFQNTEAFF
D gene: .; J gene: TRBJ1-2; V gene: TRBV19; clone size: .; CDR3 DNA: TGTGCCAGTAGTATAGGCCGCAGGGGTCGGGGCTATGGCTACACCTTC; CDR3 protein: CASSIGRRGRGYGYTF
D gene: .; J gene: TRBJ1-1; V gene: TRBV27; clone size: few; CDR3 DNA: TGTGCCAGCAGTTTTATAGGGACGCCTAACGCTGAAGCTTTCTTT; CDR3 protein: CASSFIGTPNAEAFF
D gene: .; J gene: TRBJ2-3; V gene: TRBV7-2; clone size: .; CDR3 DNA: TGTGCCAGCAGCCTTCATCTAGGGACCCTCACAGATACGCAGTATTTT; CDR3 protein: CASSLHLGTLTDTQYF
D gene: .; J gene: TRBJ2-7; V gene: TRBV4-1; clone size: few; CDR3 DNA: TGCGCCAGCAGCCAAGGTATGGCCGGGGGCGCCTACGAGCAGTACTTC; CDR3 protein: CASSQGMAGGAYEQYF
D gene: .; J gene: TRBJ2-3; V gene: TRBV7-9; clone size: .; CDR3 DNA: TGTGCCAGCAGCTCGTATCGAGATACGCAGTATTTT; CDR3 protein: CASSSYRDTQYF
D gene: .; J gene: TRBJ1-6; V gene: TRBV28; clone size: .; CDR3 DNA: TGTGCCAGCAGGTCTCGGGGGGGAGCGCTTAATTCACCCCTCCACTTT; CDR3 protein: CASRSRGGALNSPLHF
D gene: .; J gene: TRBJ1-3; V gene: TRBV30; clone size: many; CDR3 DNA: TGTGCCTGGACCACCGGGACCGCTGGAAACACCATATATTTT; CDR3 protein: CAWTTGTAGNTIYF
D gene: .; J gene: TRBJ2-2; V gene: TRBV5-1; clone size: .; CDR3 DNA: TGCGCCAGCAGCTTGGAGGCAGGGGAAACCGGGGAGCTGTTTTTT; CDR3 protein: CASSLEAGETGELFF
D gene: .; J gene: TRBJ2-5; V gene: TRBV7-9; clone size: .; CDR3 DNA: TGTGCCAGCAGCTTAGCAGGGTCCATAGAGACCCAGTACTTC; CDR3 protein: CASSLAGSIETQYF
D gene: TRBD2; J gene: TRBJ2-1; V gene: TRBV11-3; clone size: once; CDR3 DNA: TGTGCCAGCAGCCGAACTAGCGGAGAGATAAACTACAATGAGCAGTTCTTC; CDR3 protein: CASSRTSGEINYNEQFF
D gene: .; J gene: TRBJ2-7; V gene: TRBV15; clone size: .; CDR3 DNA: TGTGCCACCAGCAGAGATTTAGGGGTTACAGACGAGCAGTACTTC; CDR3 protein: CATSRDLGVTDEQYF
D gene: .; J gene: TRBJ2-7; V gene: TRBV20-1; clone size: .; CDR3 DNA: TGCAGTGCTAGTGGTCTAGACTACGAGCAGTACTTC; CDR3 protein: CSASGLDYEQYF
D gene: .; J gene: TRBJ1-4; V gene: TRBV9; clone size: .; CDR3 DNA: TGTGCCAGCAGCCCGGGACTGACTTGGGAAAAACTGTTTTTT; CDR3 protein: CASSPGLTWEKLFF
D gene: .; J gene: TRBJ2-1; V gene: TRBV21-1; clone size: .; CDR3 DNA: TGTGCCAGCAGCAAATCAGGCCCCACCCGGGGAAGGGAGCAGTTCTTC; CDR3 protein: CASSKSGPTRGREQFF
D gene: TRBD2; J gene: TRBJ2-5; V gene: TRBV6-5; clone size: .; CDR3 DNA: TGTGCCAGCAGTAATTTAGCGGGAGGGGAGACCCAGTACTTC; CDR3 protein: CASSNLAGGETQYF
D gene: .; J gene: TRBJ1-2; V gene: TRBV18; clone size: .; CDR3 DNA: TGTGCCAGCTCACCACAGGAAGACTATGGCTACACCTTC; CDR3 protein: CASSPQEDYGYTF
D gene: .; J gene: TRBJ2-1; V gene: TRBV11-3; clone size: .; CDR3 DNA: TGTGCCAGCAGCTTAGCCCCCGACTACAATGAGCAGTTCTTC; CDR3 protein: CASSLAPDYNEQFF
D gene: .; J gene: TRBJ2-6; V gene: TRBV5-4; clone size: .; CDR3 DNA: TGTGCCAGCAGCCAGGGGGAGGGTCCCTCAGGGGCCAACGTCCTGACTTTC; CDR3 protein: CASSQGEGPSGANVLTF
D gene: TRBD2; J gene: TRBJ2-2; V gene: TRBV3-1/TRBV3-2; clone size: .; CDR3 DNA: TGTGCCAGCAGCCAAGATCGACCCGCTATCCGGCGGGAGCGCACCGGGGAGCTGTTTTTT; CDR3 protein: CASSQDRPAIRRERTGELFF
D gene: TRBD2; J gene: TRBJ2-1; V gene: TRBV2; clone size: .; CDR3 DNA: TGTGCCAGCCTGAGAGCGAAACTAGCGGGGCTCAATGAGCAGTTCTTC; CDR3 protein: CASLRAKLAGLNEQFF
D gene: TRBD1; J gene: TRBJ1-1; V gene: TRBV5-1; clone size: once; CDR3 DNA: TGCGCCAGCAGCCCAAATAAGGGGCTCCAGGGGGACACTGAAGCTTTCTTT; CDR3 protein: CASSPNKGLQGDTEAFF